Sequencing of this TCR beta chain was carried out in a study of CD8 T cells in ankylosing spondylitis. In TCRdb, the 5' RACE reads were re-called with MiXCR into one record per CDR3 protein. Of some 840,000 distinct CDR3 sequences in the sample, over 9.5% were seen once. This clonotype was detected only a few times. As yet, its antigen is unknown. Study results and caveats: There was a TCR beta motif, made of roughly eight highly homologous variants, that appeared characteristic of ankylosing spondylitis blood.

There are 14 residues in the CDR3. CDR1 is MDHEN and CDR2 is SYDVKM in the germline V gene. V shed 6 bases and J shed 2 bases, with 14 bases lying between them. This clonotype was obtained from a male donor with ankylosing spondylitis. The sequenced sample was blood, either unsorted or a sorted T cell fraction (not recorded which). The J gene is TRBJ2-7, the V gene TRBV28; TRBD2 is a possible D gene (6 bases). The DNA of the CDR3 is TGTGCCAGCAGCTCCGGGACTCCTGCCTACGAGCAGTACTTC. Translation gives CASSSGTPAYEQYF.